Below, 13 T cell receptor beta chains from the same sample are listed, as sequenced in a study of shared clonotypes between healthy human individuals. Libraries were prepared by immunoSEQ multiplex PCR; TCRdb keeps only in-frame clonotypes and omits some of them. The data show millions of clones, with 90% to 95% seen just once and 0.13% held by the top ten. The sequenced sample consisted of naive CD4+ T cells sorted from blood. Subset here: CD45RA+ positively selected. These receptor sequences come from a man in his late teens or twenties in good health.

CDR3 in amino acids: CASSVVAGIAGNTIYF. In nucleotides, the CDR3 is TGTGCCAGCAGCGTAGTAGCCGGTATCGCTGGAAACACCATATATTTT. This sequence joins TRBV9 and TRBJ1-3; no definite D call. Germline V gene lookup returns CDR1 SGDLS and CDR2 YYNGEE. Trimming shortened V by 0 bases and J by 2 bases, and 12 bases separated the two germline ends. CDR3 length: 16 amino acids.

This clone is a singleton in its sample. This rearrangement joins TRBV30 to TRBJ2-7; D is ambiguous. Germline V gene data show CDR1 as GTSNPN and CDR2 as SVGIG (reference sequence). Trimming removed 2 bases at V and 2 bases at J, with 10 bases between. The length of the CDR3 is 13 residues. CDR3 coding DNA: TGTGCCTGGAGTTCTGAACCTACCTACGAGCAGTACTTC. Translating gives CAWSSEPTYEQYF.

The V call is TRBV28, the J call TRBJ1-4, with TRBD1 matching 7 bases. V shed 7 bases and J 4 bases; nucleotides not matched to a gene: 6. The germline gives CDR1 MDHEN, CDR2 SYDVKM. The CDR3 is 14 amino acids. This CDR3 reads CASNTGTVNEKLFF. CDR3 bases: TGTGCCAGCAATACCGGGACAGTTAATGAAAAACTGTTTTTT.

This sequence joins TRBV19 and TRBJ1-5; 9 bases align to TRBD1. The J segment lost 6 bases and the V segment lost 5 bases, leaving 8 bases of the junction unmatched. Germline CDR1 reads LNHDA; CDR2 reads SQIVND (reference sequence). The CDR3 totals 15 residues. CDR3 loop: CASSSVTGGLQPQHF. CDR3 nucleotides: TGTGCCAGTAGTTCAGTGACAGGGGGTCTTCAGCCCCAGCATTTT.

This chain uses TRBV12-5 with TRBJ1-2; D ambiguous. The CDR3 totals 12 residues. V lost 4 bases and J 5 bases, leaving 8 bases between the germline ends. Germline CDR1 and CDR2: LGHNT and FRNRAP. The CDR3 here is CASGSRTYGYTF. The DNA for the CDR3 is TGTGCTAGTGGTTCCCGGACTTATGGCTACACCTTC.

The chain is built from TRBV5-1 and TRBJ2-2; D uncertain. This CDR3 has 15 amino acids. Per germline, CDR1 SGHRS and CDR2 YFSETQ. V was shortened by 0 bases and J by 5 bases, with 11 bases between the two germline ends. The CDR3 is CASSLAGPRTGELFF. The CDR3 coding sequence is TGCGCCAGCAGCTTGGCAGGACCGAGAACCGGGGAGCTGTTTTTT. Full variable domain (outside the CDR3, taken from reference TRBV5-1 and TRBJ2-2): KAGVTQTPRYLIKTRGQQVTLSCSPISGHRSVSWYQQTPGQGLQFLFEYFSETQRNKGNFPGRFSGRQFSNSRSEMNVSTLELGDSALYLCASSLAGPRTGELFFGEGSRLTVL.

This chain connects TRBV5-1 to TRBJ1-2; tentative D call: TRBD1 (6 bases). This CDR3 region has 14 residues. V lost 6 bases and J lost 7, with 19 bases in between. Per germline, CDR1 SGHRS and CDR2 YFSETQ. The CDR3 nucleotides are TGCGCCAGCACCAGAGGACAGCTCGAGGGTGGCTACACCTTC. Protein: CASTRGQLEGGYTF.

The chain employs TRBV30 and TRBJ2-5; D perhaps matches TRBD2 (6 bases). CDR1 and CDR2 from the germline V gene are GTSNPN and SVGIG (reference sequence). This CDR3 is 12 amino acids long. V was pared by 3 bases and J by 4 bases, with 9 bases between. Here the CDR3 DNA reads TGTGCCTGGAGGGCGGGAAGAGAGACCCAGTACTTC. This translates into CAWRAGRETQYF.

CDR3 coding DNA: TGTGCCAGCAGACGACAGGAGGGGTCTTACGAGCAGTACTTC. Residues: CASRRQEGSYEQYF. The rearrangement links TRBV7-2 to TRBJ2-7, with D perhaps given as TRBD1 or TRBD2 (6 bases each). The V gene lost 6 bases and the J gene lost 4 bases, with 16 bases spanning the gap. Germline CDR1 reads SGHTA; CDR2 reads FQGNSA. CDR3 size: 14 residues. The full variable domain, its missing parts supplied by reference TRBV7-2 and TRBJ2-7, is GAGVSQSPSNKVTEKGKDVELRCDPISGHTALYWYRQSLGQGLEFLIYFQGNSAPDKSGLPSDRFSAERTGGSVSTLTIQRTQQEDSAVYLCASRRQEGSYEQYFGPGTRLTVT.

A remark on this clone: Other DNA sequences within the sample encode an identical CDR3. The chain couples TRBV6-6 to TRBJ2-5; D perhaps matches TRBD2 (6 bases). This CDR3 region has 13 residues. Germline lookup yields CDR1 MNHNY and CDR2 SVGAGI (reference sequence). V lost 2 bases and J 2 bases, leaving 6 bases between the germline ends. The CDR3 is CASSYREQETQYF. The CDR3 DNA reads as TGTGCCAGCAGTTACCGGGAGCAAGAGACCCAGTACTTC.

J is TRBJ2-7 and V is TRBV18; D gene unclear. V was pared by 2 bases and J by 3 bases, with 11 bases between. The CDR3 is made up of 14 amino acids. Germline assignment: CDR1 KGHSH and CDR2 LQKENI. CDR3 sequence: CASSPGTSHYEQYF. The CDR3 nucleotides read TGTGCCAGCTCACCAGGTACGTCCCACTACGAGCAGTACTTC. Filled out from reference TRBV18 and TRBJ2-7, the complete variable domain reads NAGVMQNPRHLVRRRGQEARLRCSPMKGHSHVYWYRQLPEEGLKFMVYLQKENIIDESGMPKERFSAEFPKEGPSILRIQQVVRGDSAAYFCASSPGTSHYEQYFGPGTRLTVT.

Remarks on this clone: The sample has other DNA sequences that encode this CDR3 too. This chain links TRBV2 with TRBJ2-1, with 10 bases that match TRBD1. The J segment lost 1 base and the V segment lost 5 bases, leaving 2 bases of the junction unmatched. The CDR3 spans 15 residues. Germline V gene data show CDR1 as SNHLY and CDR2 as FYNNEI. The CDR3: CASSLGQGSYNEQFF. The DNA of the CDR3 is TGTGCCAGCAGTTTGGGACAGGGGTCCTACAATGAGCAGTTCTTC.

The chain uses TRBV19 and TRBJ2-5; 9 nucleotides line up with TRBD1. CDR1 is LNHDA and CDR2 is SQIVND in the germline V gene (reference sequence). V lost 11 bases, J lost 4 bases, and 5 bases stayed unmatched. The CDR3 runs to 12 residues. CDR3 sequence reads: CASTGGGETQYF. In nucleotides, the CDR3 is TGTGCCTCCACAGGGGGCGGAGAGACCCAGTACTTC. Combining the CDR3 with reference TRBV19 and TRBJ2-5 gives the whole variable domain DGGITQSPKYLFRKEGQNVTLSCEQNLNHDAMYWYRQDPGQGLRLIYYSQIVNDFQKGDIAEGYSVSREKKESFPLTVTSAQKNPTAFYLCASTGGGETQYFGPGTRLLVL.